This TCR beta chain was identified during a study of cytomegalovirus exposure and HLA in healthy donors. J gave up 5 bases and V 0 bases, and 7 bases lay outside the gene matches. The germline gives CDR1 SGHRS, CDR2 YFSETQ. CDR3 length: 15 amino acids. PCR used 60 Vbeta primers and 13 Jbeta primers. Assay: immunoSEQ multiplex PCR; the TCRdb copy retains only in-frame clones and omits some. The sample yields roughly 140,000 clones, roughly 80% seen once. This clone was observed a single time. This chain connects TRBV5-1 to TRBJ1-2, with TRBD1 identical over 7 bases. The receptor's source is a woman aged 40 to 50 in good health and CMV-seronegative. Material for sequencing was PBMCs. CDR3 protein: CASSLGTGRSYGYTF. CDR3 DNA: TGCGCCAGCAGCTTGGGGACAGGACGGAGTTATGGCTACACCTTC.